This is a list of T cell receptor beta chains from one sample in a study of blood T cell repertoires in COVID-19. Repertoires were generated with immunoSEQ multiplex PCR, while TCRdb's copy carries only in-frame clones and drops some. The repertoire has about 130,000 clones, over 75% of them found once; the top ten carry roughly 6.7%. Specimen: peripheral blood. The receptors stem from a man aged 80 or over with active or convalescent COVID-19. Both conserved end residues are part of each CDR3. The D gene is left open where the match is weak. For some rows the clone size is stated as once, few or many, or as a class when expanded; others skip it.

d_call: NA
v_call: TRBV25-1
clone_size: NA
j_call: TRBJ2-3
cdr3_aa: CASSEWAGGTDTQYF
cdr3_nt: TGTGCCAGCAGTGAATGGGCAGGGGGCACAGATACGCAGTATTTT

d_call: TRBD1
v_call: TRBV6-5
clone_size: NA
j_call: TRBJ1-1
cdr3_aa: CASPPGTGLDTEAFF
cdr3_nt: TGTGCCAGCCCCCCGGGGACAGGGCTGGACACTGAAGCTTTCTTT

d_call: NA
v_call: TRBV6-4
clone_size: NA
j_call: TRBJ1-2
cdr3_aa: CASSDFGGHGYTF
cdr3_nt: TGTGCCAGCAGTGATTTCGGGGGGCATGGCTACACCTTC

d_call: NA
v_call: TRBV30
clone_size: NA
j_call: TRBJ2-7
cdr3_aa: CAWVPKGGGAYEQYF
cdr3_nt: TGTGCCTGGGTCCCCAAGGGCGGAGGGGCCTACGAGCAGTACTTC

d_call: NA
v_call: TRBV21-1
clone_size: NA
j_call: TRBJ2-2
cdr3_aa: CASSKGGERARSGELFF
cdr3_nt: TGTGCCAGCAGCAAAGGCGGGGAGCGGGCGAGGTCCGGGGAGCTGTTTTTT

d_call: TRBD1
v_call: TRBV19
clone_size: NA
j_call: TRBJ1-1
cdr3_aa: CASRVTGGNTEAFF
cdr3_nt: TGTGCCAGTAGAGTGACAGGGGGGAACACTGAAGCTTTCTTT

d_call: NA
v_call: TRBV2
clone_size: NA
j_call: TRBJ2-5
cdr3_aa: CASRGRALSKETQYF
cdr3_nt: TGTGCCAGCAGAGGTCGAGCGCTGAGTAAAGAGACCCAGTACTTC

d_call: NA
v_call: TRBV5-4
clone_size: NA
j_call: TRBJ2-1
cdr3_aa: CATAAGGSVSYNEQFF
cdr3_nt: TGTGCCACTGCGGCGGGCGGTAGCGTCTCCTACAATGAGCAGTTCTTC

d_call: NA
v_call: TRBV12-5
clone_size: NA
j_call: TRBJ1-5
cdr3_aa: CASGLNQPQHF
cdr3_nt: TGTGCTAGTGGCCTTAATCAGCCCCAGCATTTT

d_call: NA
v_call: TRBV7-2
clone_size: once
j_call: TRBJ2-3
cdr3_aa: CASSLDRGARDTQYF
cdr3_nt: TGTGCCAGCAGCTTAGATCGGGGGGCCAGAGATACGCAGTATTTT

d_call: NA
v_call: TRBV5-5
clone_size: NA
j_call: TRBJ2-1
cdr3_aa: CASSRTDYNEQFF
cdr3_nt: TGTGCCAGCAGCCGGACTGATTACAATGAGCAGTTCTTC

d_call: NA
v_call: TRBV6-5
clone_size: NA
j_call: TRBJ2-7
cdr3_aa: CASKGQGIYEQYF
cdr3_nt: TGTGCCAGCAAAGGGCAGGGGATCTACGAGCAGTACTTC

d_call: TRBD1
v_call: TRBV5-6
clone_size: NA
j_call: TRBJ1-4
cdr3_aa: CASSGGQGNDEKLFF
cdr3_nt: TGTGCCAGCAGCGGGGGACAGGGGAACGATGAAAAACTGTTTTTT

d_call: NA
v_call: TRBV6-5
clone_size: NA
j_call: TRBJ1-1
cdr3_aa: CASSSTGAAFF
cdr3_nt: TGTGCCAGCAGTTCCACAGGAGCAGCTTTCTTT

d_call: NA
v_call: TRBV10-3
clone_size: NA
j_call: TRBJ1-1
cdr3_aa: CAISDRVDTEAFF
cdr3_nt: TGTGCCATCAGTGACAGGGTGGACACTGAAGCTTTCTTT

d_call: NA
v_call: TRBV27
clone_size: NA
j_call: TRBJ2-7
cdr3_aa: CASSFGSRGLYEQYF
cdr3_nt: TGTGCCAGCAGCTTCGGGTCAAGGGGCCTTTACGAGCAGTACTTC

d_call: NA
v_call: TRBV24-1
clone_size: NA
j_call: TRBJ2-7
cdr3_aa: CATSDSQGARGEQYF
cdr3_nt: TGTGCCACCAGTGATTCACAGGGAGCTAGGGGCGAGCAGTACTTC

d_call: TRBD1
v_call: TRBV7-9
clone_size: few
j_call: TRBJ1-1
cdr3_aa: CASSHGQGLYTEAFF
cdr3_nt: TGTGCCAGCAGCCACGGACAGGGGCTTTACACTGAAGCTTTCTTT

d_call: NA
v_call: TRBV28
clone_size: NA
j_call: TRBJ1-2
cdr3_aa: CASLAQGYLGYTF
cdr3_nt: TGTGCCAGCTTAGCCCAGGGGTATCTTGGCTACACCTTC

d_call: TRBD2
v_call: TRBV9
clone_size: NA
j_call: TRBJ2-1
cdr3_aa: CAGSSGGPYNEQFF
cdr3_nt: TGTGCCGGAAGTAGCGGGGGGCCCTACAATGAGCAGTTCTTC

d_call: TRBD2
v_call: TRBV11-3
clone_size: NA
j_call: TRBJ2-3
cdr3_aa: CASSLGSGGGTDTQYF
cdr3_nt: TGTGCCAGCAGCTTAGGTAGCGGGGGCGGCACAGATACGCAGTATTTT

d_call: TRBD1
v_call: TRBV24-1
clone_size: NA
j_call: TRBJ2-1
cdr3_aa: CATSDFGQGRYNEQFF
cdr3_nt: TGTGCCACCAGTGATTTTGGACAGGGGAGGTACAATGAGCAGTTCTTC

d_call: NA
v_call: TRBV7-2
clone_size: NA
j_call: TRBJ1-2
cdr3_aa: CASSPQGYGYTF
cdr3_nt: TGTGCCAGCAGCCCGCAGGGGTATGGCTACACCTTC

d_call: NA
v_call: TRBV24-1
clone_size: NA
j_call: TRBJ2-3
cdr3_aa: CATSEPADTQYF
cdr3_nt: TGTGCCACCAGTGAGCCGGCAGATACGCAGTATTTT

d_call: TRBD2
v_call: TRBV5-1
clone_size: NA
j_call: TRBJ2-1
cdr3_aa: CASGDGGNNEQFF
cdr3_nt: TGCGCCAGCGGGGACGGGGGGAACAATGAGCAGTTCTTC

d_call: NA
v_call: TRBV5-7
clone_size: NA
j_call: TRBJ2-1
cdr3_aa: CASSPRGKSSYNEQFF
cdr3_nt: TGTGCCAGCAGCCCCCGGGGGAAAAGCTCCTACAATGAGCAGTTCTTC

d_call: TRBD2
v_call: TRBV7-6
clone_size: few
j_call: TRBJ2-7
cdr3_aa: CASSLKGGSYEQYF
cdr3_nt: TGTGCCAGCAGCTTAAAGGGAGGGAGCTACGAGCAGTACTTC

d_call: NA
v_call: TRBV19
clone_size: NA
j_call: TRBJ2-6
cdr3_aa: CASSPDGVLGANVLTF
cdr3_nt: TGTGCCAGTAGCCCTGACGGGGTTCTCGGGGCCAACGTCCTGACTTTC

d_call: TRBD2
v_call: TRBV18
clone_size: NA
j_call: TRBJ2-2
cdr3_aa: CASSPQKAGVPGELFF
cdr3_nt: TGTGCCAGCTCACCGCAGAAAGCGGGAGTACCCGGGGAGCTGTTTTTT

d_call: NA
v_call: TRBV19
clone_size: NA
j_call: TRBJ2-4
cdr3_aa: CASSIEKTSWNIQYF
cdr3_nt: TGTGCCAGTAGTATAGAGAAAACTAGCTGGAACATTCAGTACTTC

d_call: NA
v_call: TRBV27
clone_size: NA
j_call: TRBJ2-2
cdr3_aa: CASSLISNTGELFF
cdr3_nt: TGTGCCAGCAGTTTAATATCGAACACCGGGGAGCTGTTTTTT

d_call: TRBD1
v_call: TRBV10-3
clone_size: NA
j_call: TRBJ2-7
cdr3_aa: CAISERQGASYEQYF
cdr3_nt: TGTGCCATCAGTGAGCGGCAGGGGGCGTCCTACGAGCAGTACTTC

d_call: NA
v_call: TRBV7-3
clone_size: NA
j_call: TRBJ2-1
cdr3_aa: CASSLGRGEQFF
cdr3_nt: TGTGCCAGCAGCTTAGGGCGTGGTGAGCAGTTCTTC

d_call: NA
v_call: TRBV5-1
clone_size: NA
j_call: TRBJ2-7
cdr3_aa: CASSFGGNGYEQYF
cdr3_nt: TGCGCCAGCAGCTTTGGAGGGAACGGCTACGAGCAGTACTTC

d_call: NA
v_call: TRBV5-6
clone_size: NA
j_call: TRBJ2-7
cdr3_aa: CASSLLDSSYEQYF
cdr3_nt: TGTGCCAGCAGCTTGTTGGACAGCTCCTACGAGCAGTACTTC

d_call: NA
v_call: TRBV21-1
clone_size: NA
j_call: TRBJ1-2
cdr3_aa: CASSKEDSSNCGYTF
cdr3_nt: TGTGCCAGCAGCAAGGAGGACAGTTCTAACTGTGGCTACACCTTC

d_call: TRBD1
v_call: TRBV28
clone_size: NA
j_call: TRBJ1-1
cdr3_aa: CASTSRTGRTEAFF
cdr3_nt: TGTGCCAGCACATCCCGGACAGGGCGGACTGAAGCTTTCTTT

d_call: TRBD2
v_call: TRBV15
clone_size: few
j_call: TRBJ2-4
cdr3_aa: CATSRDQAGGYIQYF
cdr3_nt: TGTGCCACCAGCAGAGATCAAGCGGGAGGATACATTCAGTACTTC

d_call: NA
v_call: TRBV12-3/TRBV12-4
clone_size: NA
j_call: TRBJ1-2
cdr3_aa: CASSSFGYYGYTF
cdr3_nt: TGTGCCAGCAGTAGTTTCGGGTACTATGGCTACACCTTC

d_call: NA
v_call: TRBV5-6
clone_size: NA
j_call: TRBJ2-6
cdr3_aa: CASSLDRGSAGANVLTF
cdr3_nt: TGTGCCAGCAGCTTGGATCGGGGTTCGGCTGGGGCCAACGTCCTGACTTTC

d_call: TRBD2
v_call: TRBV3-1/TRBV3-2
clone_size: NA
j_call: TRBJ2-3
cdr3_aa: CASHYRGADTQYF
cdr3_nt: TGTGCCAGCCACTACCGGGGGGCAGATACGCAGTATTTT

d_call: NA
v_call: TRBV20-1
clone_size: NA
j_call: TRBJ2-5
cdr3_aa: CSASHYQETQYF
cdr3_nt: TGCAGTGCCAGTCACTACCAAGAGACCCAGTACTTC

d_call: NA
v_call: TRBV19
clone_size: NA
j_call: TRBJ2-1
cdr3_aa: CASRGEYNEQFF
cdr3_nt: TGTGCCAGTAGGGGCGAATACAATGAGCAGTTCTTC

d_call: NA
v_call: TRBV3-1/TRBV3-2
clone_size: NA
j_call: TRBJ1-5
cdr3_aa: CASSQDSGEGNQPQHF
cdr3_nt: TGTGCCAGCAGCCAAGATTCAGGGGAAGGCAATCAGCCCCAGCATTTT

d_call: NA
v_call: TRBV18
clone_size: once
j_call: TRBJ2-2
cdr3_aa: CASSPVQRGELFF
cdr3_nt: TGTGCCAGCTCACCAGTCCAGCGCGGGGAGCTGTTTTTT

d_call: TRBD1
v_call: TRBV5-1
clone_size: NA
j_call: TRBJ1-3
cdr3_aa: CASSPDRASGNTIYF
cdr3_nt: TGCGCCAGCAGTCCGGACAGGGCCTCTGGAAACACCATATATTTT

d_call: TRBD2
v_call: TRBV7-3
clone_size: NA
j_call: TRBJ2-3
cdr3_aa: CASSLIGAGSTDTQYF
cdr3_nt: TGTGCCAGCAGCTTAATTGGAGCGGGAAGCACAGATACGCAGTATTTT

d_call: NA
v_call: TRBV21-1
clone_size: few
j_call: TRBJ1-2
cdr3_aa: CASMRCVGYTF
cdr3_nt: TGTGCCAGCATGAGGTGTGTGGGCTACACCTTC

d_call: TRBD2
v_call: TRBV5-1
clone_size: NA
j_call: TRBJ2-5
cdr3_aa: CASSVRLAGQETQYF
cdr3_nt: TGCGCCAGCAGCGTCCGACTAGCGGGGCAAGAGACCCAGTACTTC

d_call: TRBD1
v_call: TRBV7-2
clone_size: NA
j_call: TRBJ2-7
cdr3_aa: CASSLVGQGAHEQYF
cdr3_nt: TGTGCCAGCAGCTTAGTGGGACAGGGAGCCCACGAGCAGTACTTC

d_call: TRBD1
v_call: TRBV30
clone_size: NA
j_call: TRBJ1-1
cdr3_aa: CAWAKPGQGYTEAFF
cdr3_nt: TGTGCCTGGGCTAAACCGGGACAGGGGTACACTGAAGCTTTCTTT

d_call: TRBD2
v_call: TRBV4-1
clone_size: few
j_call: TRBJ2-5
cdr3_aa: CASSQDGLAGFETQYF
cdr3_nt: TGCGCCAGCAGCCAAGACGGACTAGCGGGGTTCGAGACCCAGTACTTC

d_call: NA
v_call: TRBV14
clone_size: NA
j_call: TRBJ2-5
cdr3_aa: CASSQVQETQYF
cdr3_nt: TGTGCCAGCAGCCAAGTACAGGAGACCCAGTACTTC

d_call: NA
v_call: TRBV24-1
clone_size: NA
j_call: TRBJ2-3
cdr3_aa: CATSDDLAGGRKYF
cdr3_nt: TGTGCCACCAGTGACGACCTCGCCGGGGGGCGCAAGTATTTT

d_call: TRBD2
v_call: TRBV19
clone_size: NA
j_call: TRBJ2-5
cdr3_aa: CASSRATSGRETQYF
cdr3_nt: TGTGCCAGTAGCCGGGCGACTAGCGGGAGAGAGACCCAGTACTTC

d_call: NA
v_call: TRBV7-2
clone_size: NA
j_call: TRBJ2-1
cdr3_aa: CASSFGVASPNEQFF
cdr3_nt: TGTGCCAGCAGCTTCGGAGTAGCGTCCCCCAATGAGCAGTTCTTC

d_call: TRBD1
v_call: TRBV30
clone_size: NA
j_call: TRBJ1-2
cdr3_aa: CAWTPGQGFYGYTF
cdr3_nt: TGTGCCTGGACTCCGGGACAGGGGTTTTATGGCTACACCTTC

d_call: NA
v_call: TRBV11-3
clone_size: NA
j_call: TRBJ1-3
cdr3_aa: CASSEESGNTIYF
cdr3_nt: TGTGCCAGCAGCGAGGAATCTGGAAACACCATATATTTT

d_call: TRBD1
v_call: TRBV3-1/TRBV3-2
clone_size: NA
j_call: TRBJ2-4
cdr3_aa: CASSQEGRQGNIQYF
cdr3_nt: TGTGCCAGCAGCCAAGAGGGGAGACAGGGGAACATTCAGTACTTC